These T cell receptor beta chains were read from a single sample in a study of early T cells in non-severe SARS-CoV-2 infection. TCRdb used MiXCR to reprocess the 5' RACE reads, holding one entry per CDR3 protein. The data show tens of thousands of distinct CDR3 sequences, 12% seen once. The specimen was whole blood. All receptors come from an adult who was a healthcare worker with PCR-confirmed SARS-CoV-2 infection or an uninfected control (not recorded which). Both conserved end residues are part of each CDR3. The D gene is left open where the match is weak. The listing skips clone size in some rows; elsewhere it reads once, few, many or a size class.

TGTGCCAGCAGCGCTCGGGAGTCGAACACTGAAGCTTTCTTT | CASSARESNTEAFF | TRBV12-3/TRBV12-4 | - | many | TRBJ1-1
TGCAGTGCTAATCGGGTGGCAAGCTCCTACAATGAGCAGTTCTTC | CSANRVASSYNEQFF | TRBV20-1 | - | few | TRBJ2-1
TGCGCCACGGAGGGGGTAGCTCGCGAAGCTTTCTTT | CATEGVAREAFF | TRBV10-2 | - | few | TRBJ1-1
TGCGCCAGCAGCCAAGCGGGAGAGGGGTACAATCAGCCCCAGCATTTT | CASSQAGEGYNQPQHF | TRBV4-3 | - | - | TRBJ1-5
TGTGCCAGCAGGTTTACAGGGGGTTCCTATGGCTACACCTTC | CASRFTGGSYGYTF | TRBV11-2 | TRBD1 | many | TRBJ1-2
TGTGCCAGCACCCCGACAGGGGGAGCGGGTTCACCCCTCCACTTT | CASTPTGGAGSPLHF | TRBV2 | TRBD1 | - | TRBJ1-6
TGTGCCAGCAGTTACATCCGGGACAGCGTACAACTAGCCAAAAACATTCAGTACTTC | CASSYIRDSVQLAKNIQYF | TRBV6-6 | TRBD1 | many | TRBJ2-4
TGTGCCAGCAGTTTGGCGAGGGGGCGCGGCGGGCAGCCCCAGCATTTT | CASSLARGRGGQPQHF | TRBV12-3/TRBV12-4 | TRBD1 | many | TRBJ1-5
TGTGCCATCAGCGGTATAGCGGGGGGGAACCCTCGCTCCTACAATGAGCAGTTCTTC | CAISGIAGGNPRSYNEQFF | TRBV10-3 | TRBD2 | - | TRBJ2-1
TGTGCCAGCAGTCAGGAGACCCCGGGACAGGGGAGAGAGACCCAGTACTTC | CASSQETPGQGRETQYF | TRBV6-5 | TRBD1 | - | TRBJ2-5
TGTGCCAGCAGCTTAACTAGCGGGGGTGGTACGCAGTATTTT | CASSLTSGGGTQYF | TRBV12-3/TRBV12-4 | TRBD2 | many | TRBJ2-3
TGCAGCGTAAGCGGGAACAATCAGCCCCAGCATTTT | CSVSGNNQPQHF | TRBV29-1 | - | - | TRBJ1-5
TGCAGTGCGCGAAGCGGGGGGGCGCATACGCAGTATTTT | CSARSGGAHTQYF | TRBV20-1 | TRBD2 | - | TRBJ2-3
TGTGCCAGCAGTTACTTCCAGAATCAGCCCCAGCATTTT | CASSYFQNQPQHF | TRBV6-2/TRBV6-3 | - | few | TRBJ1-5
TGCAGTGCTATAGCGGCGGGGAGGAACACTGAAGCTTTCTTT | CSAIAAGRNTEAFF | TRBV20-1 | - | many | TRBJ1-1
TGCAGCGTTGGATGGGCGGGGGAGCAGTACTTC | CSVGWAGEQYF | TRBV29-1 | - | few | TRBJ2-7
TGTGCCAGCAGCTCAGACCATGGACAAGAGACCCAGTACTTC | CASSSDHGQETQYF | TRBV7-2 | - | few | TRBJ2-5
TGTGCCAGCTTCGGAGGGGGCGGCTACACCTTC | CASFGGGGYTF | TRBV27 | TRBD1 | few | TRBJ1-2
TGTGCCTGGAGTGTATCAGTAGCTGGCTACACCTTC | CAWSVSVAGYTF | TRBV30 | - | many | TRBJ1-2
TGTGCCAGCAGTGAAACTAGGGCGAGCTCCTATAATTCACCCCTCCACTTT | CASSETRASSYNSPLHF | TRBV6-1 | - | - | TRBJ1-6
TGTGCCAGCAGTTTAGCGGGTTATAATTCACCCCTCCACTTT | CASSLAGYNSPLHF | TRBV6-5 | - | few | TRBJ1-6
TGTGCCAGCAGTGAAGATAGGGACGGGAGTGGAGAATCCTACGAGCAGTACTTC | CASSEDRDGSGESYEQYF | TRBV6-1 | - | - | TRBJ2-7
TGTGCCATCAGTGAGTCTGTAAGGGGTGATGGCTACACCTTC | CAISESVRGDGYTF | TRBV10-3 | - | few | TRBJ1-2
TGTGCCAGCAGCTTAGCCGCATGGGGAAACACCATATATTTT | CASSLAAWGNTIYF | TRBV7-9 | - | many | TRBJ1-3
TGTGCCAGTAGCCAACTAGCCGCCGGCACCGGGGAGCTGTTTTTT | CASSQLAAGTGELFF | TRBV19 | - | many | TRBJ2-2
TGTGCCAGTTCTTATACGGCGGCAGGGGGCAGGGACGAGCAGTACTTC | CASSYTAAGGRDEQYF | TRBV19 | TRBD1 | - | TRBJ2-7
TGTGCCAGCAGCTTACGGACGGTTCAAGAGACCCAGTACTTC | CASSLRTVQETQYF | TRBV5-5 | - | - | TRBJ2-5
TGTGCCAGCAGCTTAGGGGCCTTAGCCAAAAACATTCAGTACTTC | CASSLGALAKNIQYF | TRBV11-2 | - | many | TRBJ2-4
TGCGCCAGCAGCTTGAGAGCCGAGGGCGAGCAGTTCTTC | CASSLRAEGEQFF | TRBV5-1 | - | - | TRBJ2-1
TGTGCCAGTGTGGACAGGGGACGCAGTATTGGGGACTATGGCCACACCTTC | CASVDRGRSIGDYGHTF | TRBV6-4 | TRBD1 | - | TRBJ1-2
TGTGCCAGCAGTTTACAGGGGAACACTGAAGCTTTCTTT | CASSLQGNTEAFF | TRBV12-3/TRBV12-4 | - | few | TRBJ1-1
TGTGCCAGCATAGTGAGGTCGGGGATTAACACTGAAGCTTTCTTT | CASIVRSGINTEAFF | TRBV6-5 | - | few | TRBJ1-1
TGTGCCATCAGATTCGGACTAGCGGATAACACCGGGGAGCTGTTTTTT | CAIRFGLADNTGELFF | TRBV10-3 | TRBD2 | - | TRBJ2-2
TGTGCCAGCAGCTTAGAGGCAGGGGGAAACACTGAAGCTTTCTTT | CASSLEAGGNTEAFF | TRBV7-2 | TRBD1 | - | TRBJ1-1
TGTGCCATCAGTCGCCCAGGGAGCGAGCAGTACTTC | CAISRPGSEQYF | TRBV10-3 | - | few | TRBJ2-7
TGTGCCAGCGGGACTAGCTGGTACGAGCAGTACTTC | CASGTSWYEQYF | TRBV3-1 | TRBD2 | - | TRBJ2-7
TGTGCCAGCAGTTATAACCCCCCGGTGTCCGAGCAGTACTTC | CASSYNPPVSEQYF | TRBV12-3/TRBV12-4 | - | few | TRBJ2-7
TGTGCCAGCAGCCCACCGGGTTGGTATGGCTACACCTTC | CASSPPGWYGYTF | TRBV6-6 | - | few | TRBJ1-2
TGCAGCGTTGAGGCAGGCAGGGGAGAGACCCAGTACTTC | CSVEAGRGETQYF | TRBV29-1 | - | many | TRBJ2-5
TGCAGTGCTTATAAAGAGACTAGCGGGGTCGGCAATGAGCAGTTCTTC | CSAYKETSGVGNEQFF | TRBV20-1 | TRBD2 | few | TRBJ2-1
TGCGCCAGCAGCCAAGGTTTGGGGAAAAACATTCGGTACTTC | CASSQGLGKNIRYF | TRBV4-3 | - | few | TRBJ2-4
TGTGCCAGTTCGACTCTAGATCAGCCCCAGCATTTT | CASSTLDQPQHF | TRBV19 | - | many | TRBJ1-5
TGCACCAGCAGCTTGCTAGGCCTCAATGAGCAGTTCTTC | CTSSLLGLNEQFF | TRBV5-1 | - | - | TRBJ2-1
TGTGCCAGCAGCGAAACAGGGGGTTTCTACGAGCAGTACTTC | CASSETGGFYEQYF | TRBV9 | TRBD1 | few | TRBJ2-7
TGTGCCAGCAGCTTACGTTCTAGCGGGGGGGCAGGAGGAGGGACCCAGTACTTC | CASSLRSSGGAGGGTQYF | TRBV7-2 | TRBD2 | few | TRBJ2-5
TGTGCCAGCAGCGACCAGAGGACAGAATATAGCAATCAGCCCCAGCATTTT | CASSDQRTEYSNQPQHF | TRBV6-2/TRBV6-3 | - | many | TRBJ1-5
TGTGCCACCAGCAGAGATCTTTTTGGGGGCGCAGCCGGAAACACCATATATTTT | CATSRDLFGGAAGNTIYF | TRBV15 | - | few | TRBJ1-3
TGCGCCAGCAGCCAAGGGTTGGGTTTTGAGACCCAGTACTTC | CASSQGLGFETQYF | TRBV4-3 | - | many | TRBJ2-5
TGCGCCAGCACCGTCTCTGGGGCCAACGTCCTGACTTTC | CASTVSGANVLTF | TRBV10-2 | - | many | TRBJ2-6
TGTGCCAGCAGCTTAGCCCCCAATTCACCCCTCCACTTT | CASSLAPNSPLHF | TRBV7-8 | - | many | TRBJ1-6
TGCAGCGTACGGGTCGGGAACACTGAAGCTTTCTTT | CSVRVGNTEAFF | TRBV29-1 | - | few | TRBJ1-1
TGTGCCAGCTCGAGCGCCGGAGCTGGCAATCAGCCCCAGCATTTT | CASSSAGAGNQPQHF | TRBV2 | - | few | TRBJ1-5
TGTGCCAGCAGTTTTGCAGGCCCTAACTATGACTACACCTTC | CASSFAGPNYDYTF | TRBV12-3/TRBV12-4 | - | - | TRBJ1-2
TGCAGCGTGGAGGACACCAGCTCTGGAAACACCATATATTTT | CSVEDTSSGNTIYF | TRBV29-1 | - | - | TRBJ1-3
TGTGCCAGCAGTCCCGACAGGCCCCATCAGGCCTTCACTAATGAAAAACTGTTTTTT | CASSPDRPHQAFTNEKLFF | TRBV12-3/TRBV12-4 | - | few | TRBJ1-4